These 29 T cell receptor beta chains originate from one sample sequenced in a study of relationships among human T cell subsets. Semiquantitative ARM-PCR amplified T cell receptor alpha and beta CDR3 regions from mRNA. In ARM-PCR, communal superprimers followed tagged nested gene-specific primers for exponential amplification. TCRdb processed the multiplex PCR reads anew with MiXCR; each CDR3 protein has one entry. Seen here are some 16,000 distinct CDR3 sequences, around three fifths observed once, and the top ten hold around 37%. Sequencing input: total T cells sorted from blood. The source is a man between 40 and 49 years old in good health.

The V and J genes are TRBV5-1 and TRBJ2-7; 7 bases match TRBD2. J gave up 2 bases and V 4 bases, and 9 bases lay outside the gene matches. In germline, CDR1 is SGHRS, CDR2 YFSETQ. There are 15 residues in the CDR3. The CDR3 is CASSDTSVGTYEQYF. The CDR3 DNA reads TGCGCCAGCAGCGATACTAGCGTGGGCACCTACGAGCAGTACTTC.

Only a few counts were recorded for this clonotype. This chain joins TRBV12-3 or TRBV12-4 and TRBJ2-1; the match to TRBD2 covers 13 bases. The length of the CDR3 is 15 residues. Germline trimming cut 6 bases from V and 4 bases from J; bases unmatched to any gene: 3. The CDR3 nucleotides are TGTGCCAGCAGCCTACTAGCGGGAGGGTACAATGAGCAGTTCTTC. Translating gives CASSLLAGGYNEQFF.

This rearrangement joins TRBV28 to TRBJ1-5; maybe TRBD1 (5 bases). V was shortened by 2 bases and J by 7 bases, with 15 bases between the two germline ends. CDR3 length: 15 amino acids. Germline V CDR1 and CDR2: MDHEN, SYDVKM. The CDR3, as DNA: TGTGCCAGCAGTTTACAGGCAGGGAAAGTGCAGCCCCAGCATTTT. Translating gives CASSLQAGKVQPQHF.

The chain joins TRBV19 to TRBJ2-1; 9 bases match TRBD2. Germline trimming cut 2 bases from V and 8 bases from J; bases unmatched to any gene: 13. This CDR3 is 17 amino acids long. The germline CDR1 and CDR2 sequences are LNHDA and SQIVND (reference sequence). The CDR3 DNA reads as TGTGCCAGTAGTATACTTGGCGGGAGGGCCGGATGGGATGAGCAGTTCTTC. It translates to CASSILGGRAGWDEQFF.

The rearrangement joins TRBV10-3 to TRBJ2-3; 14 bases line up with TRBD2. Germline values: CDR1 ENHRY, CDR2 SYGVKD. The CDR3 has 18 residues. Trimming took 6 bases from V and 1 from J; bases not matched to a gene: 9. In nucleotides, the CDR3 is TGTGCCATCAGCCGACTAGCGGGAGGGAATTCTGGCACAGATACGCAGTATTTT. Amino acids: CAISRLAGGNSGTDTQYF.

This sequence joins TRBV11-2 and TRBJ2-3, with 7 positions matching TRBD2. The CDR3 length is 16 residues. Germline-derived CDR1 and CDR2 are SGHAT and FQNNGV. Unmatched junction bases numbered 7, after V lost 0 bases and J lost 4 bases. As DNA, the CDR3 is TGTGCCAGCAGCTTAGAGGCTAGCGGTTACGCAGATACGCAGTATTTT. Its protein is CASSLEASGYADTQYF.

This sequence joins TRBV6-4 and TRBJ1-4, with D uncertain. V was clipped by 8 bases and J by 2 bases, with 12 bases between them. There are 14 residues in the CDR3. The germline V gene encodes CDR1 MRHNA and CDR2 SNTAGT. Here the CDR3 reads CASWRGQTNEKLFF. The CDR3 region has the DNA TGTGCCAGCTGGCGTGGCCAGACTAATGAAAAACTGTTTTTT.

This clonotype was detected once. The rearrangement links TRBV12-3 or TRBV12-4 to TRBJ2-7; the match to TRBD2 covers 12 bases. Trimming removed 1 base from V and 7 bases from J; junction bases left unmatched: 5. The CDR3 is 15 residues long. CDR3 protein: CASSLGLAGAGEQYF. As DNA, the CDR3 is TGTGCCAGCAGTTTAGGACTAGCGGGAGCCGGAGAGCAGTACTTC.

This clonotype turned up a few times. The chain uses TRBV19 and TRBJ2-7; D is possibly TRBD1 (6 bases). This CDR3 has 14 amino acids. Germline CDR1 is LNHDA and CDR2 is SQIVND (reference sequence). The ends were cut back, 3 bases at V and 0 bases at J, with 9 bases in the middle. CDR3 sequence (DNA): TGTGCCAGTAGTATCGACAGGAGCTCCTACGAGCAGTACTTC. Its protein product is CASSIDRSSYEQYF.

A note on this clonotype: An end of the junction does not agree with germline; a read error may underlie this. The chain combines TRBV4-2 with TRBJ1-5, with unresolved D. The CDR3 sequence is 16 residues long. The V gene's germline CDR1 is LGHNA and CDR2 YNFKEQ. CDR3 in DNA: TGCGCCAGCAGCCAAGTACCCGACGGCAGCAATCAGCCCCAGCATTTT. Encoded protein: CASSQVPDGSNQPQHF.

This clonotype showed up just a few times. This chain links TRBV11-1 with TRBJ2-7; TRBD1 matches at 9 bases. CDR1 is SGHAT and CDR2 is FQDESV in the germline V gene (reference sequence). The CDR3 runs to 14 residues. V shed 5 bases and J 5 bases; nucleotides not matched to a gene: 7. In DNA form, the CDR3 reads TGTGCCAGCAGCCGGACAGGGGTTCCCCACGAGCAGTACTTC. Protein product: CASSRTGVPHEQYF.

In this sample, this clonotype turned up a few times. The chain uses TRBV7-9 and TRBJ1-1; D call uncertain. Trimming cost V 1 base and J 0 bases, with 3 bases left between them. The CDR3 spans 13 residues. Germline CDR1 is SEHNR and CDR2 is FQNEAQ (reference sequence). The CDR3 DNA reads TGTGCCAGCAGCTTAGTGATGAACACTGAAGCTTTCTTT. As protein: CASSLVMNTEAFF.

This sequence joins TRBV24-1 and TRBJ2-2; maybe TRBD2 (6 bases). The CDR3 runs 15 residues. The germline V and J ends were trimmed by 4 bases and 6 bases, with 14 bases remaining between them. Germline CDR1 is KGHDR and CDR2 is SFDVKD. DNA for the CDR3: TGTGCCACCAGTGAGGAGGGACTGGAGTCCGGGGAGCTGTTTTTT. This gives the protein CATSEEGLESGELFF.

This chain links TRBV11-2 with TRBJ2-3; TRBD2 matches at 15 bases. Germline trimming cut 3 bases from V and 5 bases from J; bases unmatched to any gene: 6. The germline gives CDR1 SGHAT, CDR2 FQNNGV. The CDR3 runs to 17 residues. CDR3 loop: CASSFGLAGGPGDTQYF. DNA of the CDR3: TGTGCCAGCAGCTTTGGACTAGCGGGGGGGCCGGGAGATACGCAGTATTTT.

This chain joins TRBV2 and TRBJ1-4; D gene unclear. This CDR3 region has 18 residues. The V end lost 6 bases, the J end lost 2 bases, and 22 bases lay between the germline ends. CDR1 and CDR2 (germline): SNHLY, FYNNEI. CDR3 coding DNA: TGTGCCAGCAGGTTCGCGATCGATTCGGAGTCCACTAATGAAAAACTGTTTTTT. Its translation: CASRFAIDSESTNEKLFF.

The chain uses TRBV18 and TRBJ1-1; D remains unclear. CDR3 length: 12 residues. The V end lost 5 bases, the J end lost 3 bases, and 7 bases lay between the germline ends. Germline V lookup: CDR1 KGHSH, CDR2 LQKENI. The CDR3, as DNA: TGTGCCAGCTCAACCGGATACACTGAAGCTTTCTTT. This translates into CASSTGYTEAFF.

This chain uses TRBV30 with TRBJ2-1; TRBD2 matches at 8 bases. Germline loops: CDR1 GTSNPN, CDR2 SVGIG (reference sequence). CDR3 size: 13 residues. The J segment lost 9 bases and the V segment lost 4 bases, leaving 8 bases of the junction unmatched. In DNA form, the CDR3 reads TGTGCCTGGAAACCGGGAGGGGGAGTTGAGCAGTTCTTC. Translation gives CAWKPGGGVEQFF.

The genes are TRBV28 and TRBJ1-1, with TRBD1 identical over 7 bases. Germline CDR1 and CDR2: MDHEN and SYDVKM. The CDR3 runs 14 residues. V shed 5 bases, J shed 1 base, and the junction held 4 bases outside the gene matches. CDR3 sequence: CASSPRGGNTEAFF. CDR3 bases: TGTGCCAGCAGTCCCAGGGGGGGGAACACTGAAGCTTTCTTT.

The chain uses TRBV10-3 and TRBJ2-7; D remains unclear. The germline V gene has CDR1 ENHRY and CDR2 SYGVKD. CDR3 length: 12 residues. Trimming took off 2 bases at V and 2 bases at J, with 4 bases between the two ends. DNA of the CDR3: TGTGCCATCAGTGAGGGAACCTACGAGCAGTACTTC. It is translated as CAISEGTYEQYF.

The chain joins TRBV18 to TRBJ2-7; 9 bases align to TRBD1. V lost 2 bases and J lost 2; bases outside the gene matches: 4. Germline V gives CDR1 KGHSH, CDR2 LQKENI. There are 15 residues in the CDR3. Here the CDR3 reads CASSPRTGATYEQYF. CDR3 DNA sequence: TGTGCCAGCTCACCAAGGACAGGGGCCACCTACGAGCAGTACTTC.

The CDR3 coding sequence is TGTGCCAACACCCCCCTTGTTGGCCAAGAGACCCAGTACTTC. Its translation: CANTPLVGQETQYF. V usage is TRBV2 and J usage is TRBJ2-5; D is undetermined. CDR1 SNHLY and CDR2 FYNNEI come from the germline V gene. V shed 10 bases and J shed 1 base, with 16 bases lying between them. The length of the CDR3 is 14 residues.

This sequence joins TRBV27 and TRBJ1-2; D gene uncertain. The germline V and J ends were trimmed by 5 bases and 6 bases, with 25 bases remaining between them. Germline assignment: CDR1 MNHEY and CDR2 SMNVEV (reference sequence). This CDR3 region has 17 residues. The CDR3 region has the DNA TGTGCCAGCAGTCCCCGGACTCGACCCCTACAAAGGGATGGCTACACCTTC. This sequence encodes CASSPRTRPLQRDGYTF.

V usage is TRBV7-9 and J usage is TRBJ2-3; D might be TRBD2 (5 bases). This CDR3 is 15 amino acids long. The V gene lost 5 bases and the J gene lost 5 bases, with 17 bases spanning the gap. CDR1 SEHNR and CDR2 FQNEAQ come from the germline V gene (reference sequence). The CDR3 reads CASSPRGLAGDTQYF. The CDR3 DNA follows: TGTGCCAGCAGCCCCCGAGGGCTAGCAGGAGATACGCAGTATTTT.

This clonotype was seen more than once but under ten times. The genes are TRBV25-1 and TRBJ2-7; D ambiguous. There are 14 residues in the CDR3. Germline V gives CDR1 MGHDK, CDR2 SYGVNS. V shed 2 bases and J shed 2 bases, with 10 bases lying between them. The chain's CDR3 is CASSENDETYEQYF. The CDR3 bases are TGTGCCAGCAGTGAAAATGACGAAACCTACGAGCAGTACTTC.

The chain couples TRBV2 to TRBJ2-2; the D gene is possibly TRBD2 (5 bases). V was trimmed by 1 base and J by 1 base, leaving 7 bases between them. CDR3 size: 15 residues. Germline CDR1 is SNHLY and CDR2 is FYNNEI. DNA for the CDR3: TGTGCCAGCAGTGAAGTGGCGGGGAACACCGGGGAGCTGTTTTTT. Its protein product is CASSEVAGNTGELFF.

V usage is TRBV27 and J usage is TRBJ1-5; 7 bases map to TRBD1. V lost 7 bases to trimming and J lost 4 bases; unmatched junction nucleotides: 16. CDR1 is MNHEY, CDR2 SMNVEV, per germline (reference sequence). The CDR3 has 17 residues. CDR3 amino acids: CASTQFPGQPGNQPQHF. CDR3 coding DNA: TGTGCCAGCACTCAATTTCCGGGACAGCCGGGAAATCAGCCCCAGCATTTT.

This clonotype was seen just once. The chain links TRBV29-1 to TRBJ2-2; 8 bases match TRBD1. V gave up 5 bases and J gave up 7 bases; unmatched junction bases: 3. The CDR3 has 12 amino acids. Germline V CDR1 and CDR2: SQVTM, ANQGSEA. The CDR3 nucleotides read TGCAGCGTTACCGGACAGGGCGGGGAGCTGTTTTTT. This translates into CSVTGQGGELFF.

As for this clonotype: A read error may account for a junction end that differs from germline. The chain joins TRBV5-8 to TRBJ2-3, with 9 bases matching TRBD2. Germline values: CDR1 SGHTS, CDR2 YDEGEE. This CDR3 region has 16 residues. The CDR3 sequence: CATSGKAGGNTDTQYF. The CDR3 bases are TGCGCCACCTCTGGAAAAGCGGGGGGTAACACAGATACGCAGTATTTT. The full variable domain, completed using reference TRBV5-8 and TRBJ2-3, is EAGVTQSPTHLIKTRGQQATLRCSPISGHTSVYWYQQALGLGLQFLLWYDEGEERNRGNFPPRFSGRQFPNYSSELNVNALELEDSALYLCATSGKAGGNTDTQYFGPGTRLTVL.

This rearrangement joins TRBV6-6 to TRBJ1-6; 7 nucleotides line up with TRBD1. V dropped 6 bases and J dropped 5; count of bases not matched to a gene: 4. This CDR3 has 14 amino acids. Germline CDR1 reads MNHNY; CDR2 reads SVGAGI (reference sequence). The chain's CDR3 is CASSPQGNNSPLHF. For the CDR3, the DNA is TGTGCCAGCAGCCCACAGGGGAATAATTCACCCCTCCACTTT.